A selection of T cell receptor beta chains follows, all from one sample in a study of cytomegalovirus exposure and HLA in healthy donors. Profiling relied on immunoSEQ multiplex PCR, and the TCRdb table lists in-frame clones only, not all of them. The sample yields some 130,000 clones, approximately 62% seen once. Input material: PBMCs. Receptors were obtained from a human donor in good health. Each CDR3 is given with its conserved first and last residue. A D gene is named only where the DNA matches it firmly. The size entry is marked missing in some rows and otherwise reads once, few, many or a size class.

cdr3_nt: TGTGCCATCACTCGAGCGAAGGAGTCCTACGAGCAGTACTTC
cdr3_aa: CAITRAKESYEQYF
cdr3_length: 14
clone_size: -
v_call: TRBV10-3
j_call: TRBJ2-7
d_call: -

cdr3_nt: TGTGCCAGCAGCTTAGCGGGACAGGCAAAGTACAATGAGCAGTTCTTC
cdr3_aa: CASSLAGQAKYNEQFF
cdr3_length: 16
clone_size: -
v_call: TRBV7-2
j_call: TRBJ2-1
d_call: TRBD1

cdr3_nt: TGCAGCGTTAGTACCCAGGGGATTTACGAGCAGTACTTC
cdr3_aa: CSVSTQGIYEQYF
cdr3_length: 13
clone_size: -
v_call: TRBV29-1
j_call: TRBJ2-7
d_call: -

cdr3_nt: TGTGCCAGCAGCTGGCTAGCGGGGACGGGGGAGCAGTACTTC
cdr3_aa: CASSWLAGTGEQYF
cdr3_length: 14
clone_size: -
v_call: TRBV2
j_call: TRBJ2-7
d_call: TRBD2

cdr3_nt: TGTGCCAGTAGTCCCTCGGCAGGGCCTTACGAGCAGTACTTC
cdr3_aa: CASSPSAGPYEQYF
cdr3_length: 14
clone_size: -
v_call: TRBV19
j_call: TRBJ2-7
d_call: -

cdr3_nt: TGCAGCGTTGAGGCTAGCGGGAGCTACGAGCAGTACTTC
cdr3_aa: CSVEASGSYEQYF
cdr3_length: 13
clone_size: -
v_call: TRBV29-1
j_call: TRBJ2-7
d_call: TRBD2

cdr3_nt: TGTGCCAGTAGTATTGTACGGTGGTTCACAGGGCTAAACTATGGCTACACCTTC
cdr3_aa: CASSIVRWFTGLNYGYTF
cdr3_length: 18
clone_size: -
v_call: TRBV19
j_call: TRBJ1-2
d_call: -

cdr3_nt: TGTGCCAGCAGCGTAGGACAGGGTAATGAAAAACTGTTTTTT
cdr3_aa: CASSVGQGNEKLFF
cdr3_length: 14
clone_size: few
v_call: TRBV9
j_call: TRBJ1-4
d_call: TRBD1

cdr3_nt: TGTGCCAGCGAGAGGCTAGCGGGAGGATGGGGTGAGACCCAGTACTTC
cdr3_aa: CASERLAGGWGETQYF
cdr3_length: 16
clone_size: -
v_call: TRBV7-2
j_call: TRBJ2-5
d_call: TRBD2

cdr3_nt: TGTGCCAGCAGTTCCACCAGGGGCATAGAAAAACTGTTTTTT
cdr3_aa: CASSSTRGIEKLFF
cdr3_length: 14
clone_size: -
v_call: TRBV28
j_call: TRBJ1-4
d_call: -

cdr3_nt: TGTGCCAGCAGTGAAGGTAGCGGGACAAACAATGAGCAGTTCTTC
cdr3_aa: CASSEGSGTNNEQFF
cdr3_length: 15
clone_size: -
v_call: TRBV6-4
j_call: TRBJ2-1
d_call: TRBD2

cdr3_nt: TGTGCCAGCAAATTATCCACCGGGGAGCTGTTTTTT
cdr3_aa: CASKLSTGELFF
cdr3_length: 12
clone_size: -
v_call: TRBV28
j_call: TRBJ2-2
d_call: -

cdr3_nt: TGTGCCAGCAGGGGTAGCGGGATGAGCTCCTACGAGCAGTACTTC
cdr3_aa: CASRGSGMSSYEQYF
cdr3_length: 15
clone_size: once
v_call: TRBV5-4
j_call: TRBJ2-7
d_call: TRBD2

cdr3_nt: TGCGCCAGCAGTCGTGGCAAGACCTACGAGCAGTACTTC
cdr3_aa: CASSRGKTYEQYF
cdr3_length: 13
clone_size: -
v_call: TRBV23-1
j_call: TRBJ2-7
d_call: -

cdr3_nt: TGTGCCAGCAGTGGGACTAGCGGGAAATCTAGCACAGATACGCAGTATTTT
cdr3_aa: CASSGTSGKSSTDTQYF
cdr3_length: 17
clone_size: few
v_call: TRBV28
j_call: TRBJ2-3
d_call: TRBD2

cdr3_nt: TGCGCCAGCAGCCAGTGGGGGGACAGCCACAATGAGCAGTTCTTC
cdr3_aa: CASSQWGDSHNEQFF
cdr3_length: 15
clone_size: -
v_call: TRBV4-1
j_call: TRBJ2-1
d_call: -

cdr3_nt: TGTGCCAGCAGTGAAGAACTCATGAGACTAGCGGGAGTGAAGGAGCAGTTCTTC
cdr3_aa: CASSEELMRLAGVKEQFF
cdr3_length: 18
clone_size: -
v_call: TRBV2
j_call: TRBJ2-1
d_call: TRBD2

cdr3_nt: TGTGCCAGCAGCGTAGGGCCAGGCACTCTGGAGCAGTACTTC
cdr3_aa: CASSVGPGTLEQYF
cdr3_length: 14
clone_size: -
v_call: TRBV9
j_call: TRBJ2-7
d_call: -

cdr3_nt: TGTGCCAGCAGTTACTCCCAGAAAGCCAAAAACATTCAGTACTTC
cdr3_aa: CASSYSQKAKNIQYF
cdr3_length: 15
clone_size: few
v_call: TRBV6-5
j_call: TRBJ2-4
d_call: -

cdr3_nt: TGTGCCAGCAGCCCCCGAGGCCCAGATACGCAGTATTTT
cdr3_aa: CASSPRGPDTQYF
cdr3_length: 13
clone_size: -
v_call: TRBV7-9
j_call: TRBJ2-3
d_call: -

cdr3_nt: TGTGCCAGCAGTCCAGACAGGGGCTCGAACACTGAAGCTTTCTTT
cdr3_aa: CASSPDRGSNTEAFF
cdr3_length: 15
clone_size: -
v_call: TRBV5-6
j_call: TRBJ1-1
d_call: TRBD1

cdr3_nt: TGTGCCAGCAGCTTAGCGCTAGCGGGGTCCACAGATACGCAGTATTTT
cdr3_aa: CASSLALAGSTDTQYF
cdr3_length: 16
clone_size: -
v_call: TRBV7-8
j_call: TRBJ2-3
d_call: TRBD2

cdr3_nt: TGTGCCAGCAGTTACTATCCCGGGACAGGGATATACGAGCAGTACTTC
cdr3_aa: CASSYYPGTGIYEQYF
cdr3_length: 16
clone_size: -
v_call: TRBV28
j_call: TRBJ2-7
d_call: TRBD1

cdr3_nt: TGTGCCAGCAGCCTTCTCCGGGACAGGGATTACGAGCAGTACTTC
cdr3_aa: CASSLLRDRDYEQYF
cdr3_length: 15
clone_size: -
v_call: TRBV7-9
j_call: TRBJ2-7
d_call: TRBD1

cdr3_nt: TGTGCCAGCAGTCCCCTGGGGGGGAGAGAGACCCAGTACTTC
cdr3_aa: CASSPLGGRETQYF
cdr3_length: 14
clone_size: once
v_call: TRBV25-1
j_call: TRBJ2-5
d_call: TRBD2

cdr3_nt: TGTGCCAGCAGAACTAGCGGGAGGACAGATACGCAGTATTTT
cdr3_aa: CASRTSGRTDTQYF
cdr3_length: 14
clone_size: few
v_call: TRBV6-5
j_call: TRBJ2-3
d_call: TRBD2

cdr3_nt: TGCGCCAGCAGCCTAGGACTCCTGGAAAAACTGTTTTTT
cdr3_aa: CASSLGLLEKLFF
cdr3_length: 13
clone_size: -
v_call: TRBV4-1
j_call: TRBJ1-4
d_call: -

cdr3_nt: TGTGCCAGCAGCTTCACGGCGGGCCCAACCTACGAGCAGTACTTC
cdr3_aa: CASSFTAGPTYEQYF
cdr3_length: 15
clone_size: -
v_call: TRBV5-5
j_call: TRBJ2-7
d_call: -

cdr3_nt: TGTGCCAGCAGCTTACCTCCAGGCACTGAAGCTTTCTTT
cdr3_aa: CASSLPPGTEAFF
cdr3_length: 13
clone_size: -
v_call: TRBV7-2
j_call: TRBJ1-1
d_call: -

cdr3_nt: TGTGCCAGCAGCCAAACTAGCGGGAGGGGCTACGAGCAGTACTTC
cdr3_aa: CASSQTSGRGYEQYF
cdr3_length: 15
clone_size: -
v_call: TRBV6-5
j_call: TRBJ2-7
d_call: TRBD2

cdr3_nt: TGCAGTGCTAGTGCGGATACGCAGTATTTT
cdr3_aa: CSASADTQYF
cdr3_length: 10
clone_size: -
v_call: TRBV20-1
j_call: TRBJ2-3
d_call: -

cdr3_nt: TGTGCCAGCAGCTTAGGACTGGCGGGAGACATACGCGGGATTGTGGAGCAGTACTTC
cdr3_aa: CASSLGLAGDIRGIVEQYF
cdr3_length: 19
clone_size: once
v_call: TRBV7-6
j_call: TRBJ2-7
d_call: TRBD2

cdr3_nt: TGCGCCAGCAGCTTGGGGCTGGGGCAGGAAGACAACACAGATACGCAGTATTTT
cdr3_aa: CASSLGLGQEDNTDTQYF
cdr3_length: 18
clone_size: -
v_call: TRBV5-1
j_call: TRBJ2-3
d_call: -

cdr3_nt: TGTGCCAGCAGTTACTCCAGGGGGAGGAATGAAAAACTGTTTTTT
cdr3_aa: CASSYSRGRNEKLFF
cdr3_length: 15
clone_size: -
v_call: TRBV6-6
j_call: TRBJ1-4
d_call: TRBD1

cdr3_nt: TGTGCCAGCAGAATATCAGGGTCGGACTATGGCTACACCTTC
cdr3_aa: CASRISGSDYGYTF
cdr3_length: 14
clone_size: -
v_call: TRBV5-5
j_call: TRBJ1-2
d_call: -

cdr3_nt: TGTGCCAGCAGCGTAGGTATGAACACTGAAGCTTTCTTT
cdr3_aa: CASSVGMNTEAFF
cdr3_length: 13
clone_size: -
v_call: TRBV9
j_call: TRBJ1-1
d_call: -

cdr3_nt: TGTGCCAGCAGCTCCCAGGGCCGCGAGCAGTACTTC
cdr3_aa: CASSSQGREQYF
cdr3_length: 12
clone_size: -
v_call: TRBV13
j_call: TRBJ2-7
d_call: -

cdr3_nt: TGTGCCAGCAGCTTAGTATCGATCAGCGGGAGCGTGGGCACAGATACGCAGTATTTT
cdr3_aa: CASSLVSISGSVGTDTQYF
cdr3_length: 19
clone_size: few
v_call: TRBV7-9
j_call: TRBJ2-3
d_call: TRBD2

cdr3_nt: TGTGCCAGCTCACCTCTCAGACAGGTGAACACTGAAGCTTTCTTT
cdr3_aa: CASSPLRQVNTEAFF
cdr3_length: 15
clone_size: -
v_call: TRBV18
j_call: TRBJ1-1
d_call: -

cdr3_nt: TGTGCCAGCAGTGAAGAGCTCTCTGGGGCCAACGTCCTGACTTTC
cdr3_aa: CASSEELSGANVLTF
cdr3_length: 15
clone_size: -
v_call: TRBV6-1
j_call: TRBJ2-6
d_call: -

cdr3_nt: TGCAGCGCGGGAGGGACAACCAACTATGGCTACACCTTC
cdr3_aa: CSAGGTTNYGYTF
cdr3_length: 13
clone_size: few
v_call: TRBV29-1
j_call: TRBJ1-2
d_call: -

cdr3_nt: TGCAGCGTTAGATCAGGGTGGTACGAGCAGTACTTC
cdr3_aa: CSVRSGWYEQYF
cdr3_length: 12
clone_size: -
v_call: TRBV29-1
j_call: TRBJ2-7
d_call: -

cdr3_nt: TGCGCCAGCAGCGGCGGGACAGTAGAGACCCAGTACTTC
cdr3_aa: CASSGGTVETQYF
cdr3_length: 13
clone_size: -
v_call: TRBV5-1
j_call: TRBJ2-5
d_call: -

cdr3_nt: TGTGCCAGCAGCCCCGGGACAGGGTTTGACTATGGCTACACCTTC
cdr3_aa: CASSPGTGFDYGYTF
cdr3_length: 15
clone_size: -
v_call: TRBV6-5
j_call: TRBJ1-2
d_call: TRBD1

cdr3_nt: TGTGCCAGCAGCAGCCTGGGGGCCCCCTACGAGCAGTACTTC
cdr3_aa: CASSSLGAPYEQYF
cdr3_length: 14
clone_size: -
v_call: TRBV6-6
j_call: TRBJ2-7
d_call: -

cdr3_nt: TGCGCCAGCAGCCAAGATCTATCACGGTTCAATCAGCCCCAGCATTTT
cdr3_aa: CASSQDLSRFNQPQHF
cdr3_length: 16
clone_size: -
v_call: TRBV4-1
j_call: TRBJ1-5
d_call: -

cdr3_nt: TGCGCCAGCAGCTCCCAGGGGGGTGAAAAACTGTTTTTT
cdr3_aa: CASSSQGGEKLFF
cdr3_length: 13
clone_size: -
v_call: TRBV5-1
j_call: TRBJ1-4
d_call: TRBD1

cdr3_nt: TGCAGTGCTAGAGATCCGGACGAGCAGTACTTC
cdr3_aa: CSARDPDEQYF
cdr3_length: 11
clone_size: few
v_call: TRBV20-1
j_call: TRBJ2-7
d_call: -

cdr3_nt: TGCGCCAGCAGCTTATCCGTGACAGGGAGCAACAATGAGCAGTTCTTC
cdr3_aa: CASSLSVTGSNNEQFF
cdr3_length: 16
clone_size: -
v_call: TRBV5-1
j_call: TRBJ2-1
d_call: TRBD1

cdr3_nt: TGTGCCAGCTCACCCGGGACAGGGGGTCTTGGAGAGCAGTACTTC
cdr3_aa: CASSPGTGGLGEQYF
cdr3_length: 15
clone_size: -
v_call: TRBV18
j_call: TRBJ2-5
d_call: TRBD1

cdr3_nt: TGTGCCAGCAGACGGACTAGCGGGTACACAGATACGCAGTATTTT
cdr3_aa: CASRRTSGYTDTQYF
cdr3_length: 15
clone_size: -
v_call: TRBV7-6
j_call: TRBJ2-3
d_call: TRBD2

cdr3_nt: TGTGCCAGCAGCTTGGCGTTCACTGAAGCTTTCTTT
cdr3_aa: CASSLAFTEAFF
cdr3_length: 12
clone_size: -
v_call: TRBV5-6
j_call: TRBJ1-1
d_call: -

cdr3_nt: TGTGCCAGCATTAACGGGGGGGAAGAACGCACCGGGGAGCTGTTTTTT
cdr3_aa: CASINGGEERTGELFF
cdr3_length: 16
clone_size: -
v_call: TRBV9
j_call: TRBJ2-2
d_call: TRBD2

cdr3_nt: TGTGCCAGCTCACCAGTTGGGACAGGCCATCGCGAGCAGTACTTC
cdr3_aa: CASSPVGTGHREQYF
cdr3_length: 15
clone_size: -
v_call: TRBV18
j_call: TRBJ2-7
d_call: TRBD1